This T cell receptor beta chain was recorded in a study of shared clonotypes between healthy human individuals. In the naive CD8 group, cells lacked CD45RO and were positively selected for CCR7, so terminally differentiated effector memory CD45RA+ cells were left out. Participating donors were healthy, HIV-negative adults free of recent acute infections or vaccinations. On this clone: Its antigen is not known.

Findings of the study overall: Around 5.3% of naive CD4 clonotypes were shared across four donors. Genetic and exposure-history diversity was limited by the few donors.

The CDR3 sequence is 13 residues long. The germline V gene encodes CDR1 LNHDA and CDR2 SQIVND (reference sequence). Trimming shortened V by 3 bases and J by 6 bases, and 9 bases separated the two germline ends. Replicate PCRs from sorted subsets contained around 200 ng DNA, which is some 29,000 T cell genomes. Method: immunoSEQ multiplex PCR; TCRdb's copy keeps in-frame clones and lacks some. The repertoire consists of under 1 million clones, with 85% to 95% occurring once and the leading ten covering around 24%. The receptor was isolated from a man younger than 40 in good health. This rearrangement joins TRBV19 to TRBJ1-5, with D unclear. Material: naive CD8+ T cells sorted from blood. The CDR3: CASSIISGQPQHF. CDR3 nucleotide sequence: TGTGCCAGTAGTATCATCTCGGGTCAGCCCCAGCATTTT.